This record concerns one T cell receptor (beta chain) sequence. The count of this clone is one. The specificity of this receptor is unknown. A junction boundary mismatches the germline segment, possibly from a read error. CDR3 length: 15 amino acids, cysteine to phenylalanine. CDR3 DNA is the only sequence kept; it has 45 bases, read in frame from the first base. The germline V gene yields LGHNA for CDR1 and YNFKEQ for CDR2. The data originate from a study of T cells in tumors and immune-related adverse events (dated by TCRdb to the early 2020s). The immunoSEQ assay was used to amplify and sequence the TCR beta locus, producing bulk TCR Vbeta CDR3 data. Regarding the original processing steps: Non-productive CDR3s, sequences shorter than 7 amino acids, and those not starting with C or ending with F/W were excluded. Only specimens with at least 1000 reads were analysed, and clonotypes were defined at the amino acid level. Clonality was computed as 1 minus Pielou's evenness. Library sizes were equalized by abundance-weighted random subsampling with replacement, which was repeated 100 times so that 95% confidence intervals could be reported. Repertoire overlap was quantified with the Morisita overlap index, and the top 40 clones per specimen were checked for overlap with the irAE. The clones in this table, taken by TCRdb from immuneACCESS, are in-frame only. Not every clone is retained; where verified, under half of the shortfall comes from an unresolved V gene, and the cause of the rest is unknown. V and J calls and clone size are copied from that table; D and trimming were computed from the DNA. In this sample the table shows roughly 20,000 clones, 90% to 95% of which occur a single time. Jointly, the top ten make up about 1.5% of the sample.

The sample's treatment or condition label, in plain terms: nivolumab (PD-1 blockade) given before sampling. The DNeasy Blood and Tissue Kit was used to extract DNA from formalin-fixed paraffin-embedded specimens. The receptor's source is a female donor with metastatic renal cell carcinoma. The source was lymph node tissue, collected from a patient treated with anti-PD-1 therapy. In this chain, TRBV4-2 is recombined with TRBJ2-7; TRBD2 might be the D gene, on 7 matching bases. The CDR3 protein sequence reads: CASSQGALSPGGLDF. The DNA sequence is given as TGTGCCAGCAGCCAAGGGGCACTTAGCCCCGGGGGGCTGGACTTC.